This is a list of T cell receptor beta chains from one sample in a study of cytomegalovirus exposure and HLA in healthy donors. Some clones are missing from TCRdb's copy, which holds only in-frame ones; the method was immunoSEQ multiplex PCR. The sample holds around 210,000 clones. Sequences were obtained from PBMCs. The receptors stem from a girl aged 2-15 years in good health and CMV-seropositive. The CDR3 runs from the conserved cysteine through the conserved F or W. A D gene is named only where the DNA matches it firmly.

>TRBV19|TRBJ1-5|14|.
CASSSGQRYQPQHF
TGTGCCAGTAGTAGTGGACAGCGTTATCAGCCCCAGCATTTT
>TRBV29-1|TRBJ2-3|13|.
CSVGGESADTQYF
TGCAGCGTTGGGGGGGAGTCTGCAGATACGCAGTATTTT
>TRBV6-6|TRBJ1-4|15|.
CASRSGGGVGEKLFF
TGTGCCAGCCGATCCGGAGGGGGGGTCGGTGAAAAACTGTTTTTT
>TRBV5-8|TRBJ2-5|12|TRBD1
CASTGGGETQYF
TGTGCCAGCACAGGGGGCGGAGAGACCCAGTACTTC
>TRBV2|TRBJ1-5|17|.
CASRGTSRVLNNQPQHF
TGTGCCAGCAGGGGGACTTCCCGCGTCCTTAATAATCAGCCCCAGCATTTT
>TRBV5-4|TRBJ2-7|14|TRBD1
CASSFKGGIHEQYF
TGTGCCAGCAGCTTTAAAGGGGGCATCCACGAGCAGTACTTC
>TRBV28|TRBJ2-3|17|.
CASSSLWDGSSGDTQYF
TGTGCCAGCAGTTCTCTGTGGGACGGGAGTTCTGGAGATACGCAGTATTTT
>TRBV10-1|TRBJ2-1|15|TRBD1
CASSEGTAAYNEQFF
TGCGCCAGCAGTGAGGGGACAGCCGCCTACAATGAGCAGTTCTTC
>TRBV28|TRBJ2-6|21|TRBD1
CASSLTPRTDREFSGANVLTF
TGTGCCAGCAGTTTAACCCCGCGGACGGACAGGGAGTTCTCTGGGGCCAACGTCCTGACTTTC
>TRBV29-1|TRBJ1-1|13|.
CSVGVGMNTEAFF
TGCAGCGTAGGGGTGGGAATGAACACTGAAGCTTTCTTT
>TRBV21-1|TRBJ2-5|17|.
CASSKAGGRRGKETQYF
TGTGCCAGCAGCAAAGCTGGCGGGAGGAGGGGGAAAGAGACCCAGTACTTC
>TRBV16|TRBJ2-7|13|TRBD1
CASSPGQGYEQYF
TGTGCCAGCAGCCCGGGACAGGGCTACGAGCAGTACTTC
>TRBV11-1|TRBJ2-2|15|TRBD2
CASSSAPGRTGELFF
TGTGCCAGCAGCTCAGCACCCGGGAGGACCGGGGAGCTGTTTTTT
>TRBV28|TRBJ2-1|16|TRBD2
CASSSPAGGTYNEQFF
TGTGCCAGCAGTTCCCCAGCGGGAGGGACTTACAATGAGCAGTTCTTC
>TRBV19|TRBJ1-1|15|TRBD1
CASRDRGYMNTEAFF
TGTGCCAGTAGGGACAGGGGGTATATGAACACTGAAGCTTTCTTT
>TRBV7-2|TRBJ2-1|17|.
CASSLKWGRGPYNEQFF
TGTGCCAGCAGCTTGAAATGGGGCAGGGGCCCCTACAATGAGCAGTTCTTC
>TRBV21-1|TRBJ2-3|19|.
CASSKGPGTSGRAIDTQYF
TGTGCCAGCAGCAAAGGCCCTGGGACTAGCGGGAGGGCCATCGATACGCAGTATTTT
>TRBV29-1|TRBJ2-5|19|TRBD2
CSVEAGTSGSRGVWETQYF
TGCAGCGTTGAAGCCGGGACTAGCGGGAGCAGGGGGGTGTGGGAGACCCAGTACTTC
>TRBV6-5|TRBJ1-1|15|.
CASSYSAELNTEAFF
TGTGCCAGCAGTTACTCGGCGGAGTTGAACACTGAAGCTTTCTTT
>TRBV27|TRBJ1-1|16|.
CASSFDEAGMNTEAFF
TGTGCCAGCAGTTTCGATGAGGCAGGGATGAACACTGAAGCTTTCTTT
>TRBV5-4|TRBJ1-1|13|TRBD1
CAITGVGVTEAFF
TGTGCGATTACAGGGGTCGGAGTAACTGAAGCTTTCTTT
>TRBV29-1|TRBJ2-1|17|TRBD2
CSVGRLAGGGTYNEQFF
TGCAGCGTTGGGAGGCTAGCGGGAGGGGGTACCTACAATGAGCAGTTCTTC
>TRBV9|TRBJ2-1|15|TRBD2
CASSCSGNPLNEQFF
TGTGCCAGCAGCTGTAGCGGGAACCCTTTAAATGAGCAGTTCTTC
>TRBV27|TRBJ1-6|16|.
CASSPGTNGYNSPLHF
TGTGCCAGCAGTCCAGGCACGAATGGCTATAATTCACCCCTCCACTTT
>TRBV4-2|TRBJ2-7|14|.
CASSQASGSYEQYF
TGTGCCAGCAGCCAAGCGTCAGGGTCCTACGAGCAGTACTTC
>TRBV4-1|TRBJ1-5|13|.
CASSQPSGDNQHF
TGCGCCAGCAGCCAACCATCTGGGGACAACCAGCATTTT
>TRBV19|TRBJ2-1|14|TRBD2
CATTLALSYNEQFF
TGTGCCACCACACTAGCGCTCTCCTACAATGAGCAGTTCTTC
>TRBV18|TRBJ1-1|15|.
CASSPPGGLNTEAFF
TGTGCCAGCTCACCACCGGGGGGACTGAACACTGAAGCTTTCTTT
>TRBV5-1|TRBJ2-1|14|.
CASTEGGLYNEQFF
TGCGCCAGCACCGAGGGTGGGCTGTACAATGAGCAGTTCTTC
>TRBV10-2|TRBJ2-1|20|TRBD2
CASSVGLAGQWGLGNNEQFF
TGCGCCAGCAGTGTGGGACTAGCGGGACAGTGGGGGCTTGGAAACAATGAGCAGTTCTTC
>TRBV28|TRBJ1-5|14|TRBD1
CASRKQGKGQPQHF
TGTGCCAGCAGGAAACAGGGGAAGGGCCAGCCCCAGCATTTT
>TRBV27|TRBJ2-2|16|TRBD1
CASSLAGQAYTGELFF
TGTGCCAGCAGTTTAGCGGGACAGGCCTACACCGGGGAGCTGTTTTTT
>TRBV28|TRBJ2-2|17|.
CASSRTGLLTNTGELFF
TGTGCCAGCAGTCGGACTGGGCTTCTTACCAACACCGGGGAGCTGTTTTTT
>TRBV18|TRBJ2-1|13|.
CASSVPPFNEQFF
TGTGCCAGCTCAGTCCCCCCCTTCAATGAGCAGTTCTTC
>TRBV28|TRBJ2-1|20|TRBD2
CASSTHQMVAGGVIQNEQFF
TGTGCCAGCAGTACTCATCAGATGGTAGCGGGAGGCGTCATCCAAAATGAGCAGTTCTTC
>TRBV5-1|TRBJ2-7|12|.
CASSMDSYEQYF
TGCGCCAGCAGCATGGACAGTTACGAGCAGTACTTC
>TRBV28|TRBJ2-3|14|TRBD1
CASSLTGGLDTQYF
TGTGCCAGCAGTTTAACAGGGGGCTTGGATACGCAGTATTTT
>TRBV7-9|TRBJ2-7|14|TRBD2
CASSLESGGVGEYF
TGTGCCAGCAGCTTAGAGAGTGGGGGGGTCGGGGAGTACTTC
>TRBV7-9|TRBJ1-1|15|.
CASSLDGQWGTEAFF
TGTGCCAGCAGCTTAGATGGACAGTGGGGTACTGAAGCTTTCTTT
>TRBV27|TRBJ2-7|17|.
CASSLNGLPSSFYEQYF
TGTGCCAGCAGTTTGAATGGACTCCCCTCTTCTTTCTACGAGCAGTACTTC
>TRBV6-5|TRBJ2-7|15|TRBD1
CASSYSRDSHYEQYF
TGTGCCAGCAGTTACTCGAGGGACAGCCACTACGAGCAGTACTTC
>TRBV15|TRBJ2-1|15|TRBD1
CATSRDPKTGTEQFF
TGTGCCACCAGCAGAGATCCGAAGACAGGGACTGAGCAGTTCTTC
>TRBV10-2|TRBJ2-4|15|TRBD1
CASSSRTGLENIQYF
TGCGCCAGCAGTAGTAGGACAGGGTTAGAAAACATTCAGTACTTC
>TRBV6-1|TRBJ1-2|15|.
CASSVKGDSYYGYTF
TGTGCCAGCAGTGTTAAAGGGGACTCTTACTATGGCTACACCTTC
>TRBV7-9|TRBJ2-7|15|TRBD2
CASSLERGRGYEQYF
TGTGCCAGCAGCTTAGAGCGGGGTCGGGGCTACGAGCAGTACTTC
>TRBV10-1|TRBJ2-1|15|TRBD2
CASSGRLAGHNEQFF
TGCGCCAGCAGTGGTCGGCTAGCGGGACACAATGAGCAGTTCTTC
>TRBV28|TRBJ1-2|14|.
CASSWAIRVSGYTF
TGTGCCAGCAGTTGGGCTATCAGGGTTAGTGGCTACACCTTC
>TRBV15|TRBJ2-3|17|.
CATSTDGRRGGTDTQYF
TGTGCCACCAGCACAGACGGGAGAAGAGGCGGCACAGATACGCAGTATTTT
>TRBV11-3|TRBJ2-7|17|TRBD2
CASSRGAGGPAPYEQYF
TGTGCCAGCAGCCGGGGAGCGGGAGGGCCTGCCCCCTACGAGCAGTACTTC
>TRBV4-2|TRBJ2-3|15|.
CASSQRGRGADTQYF
TGTGCCAGCAGCCAAAGGGGGAGGGGAGCAGATACGCAGTATTTT
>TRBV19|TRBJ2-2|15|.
CASSIVGGNTGELFF
TGTGCCAGTAGTATTGTTGGAGGGAACACCGGGGAGCTGTTTTTT
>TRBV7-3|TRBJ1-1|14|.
CASSLKGQNTEAFF
TGTGCCAGCAGCTTAAAGGGACAGAACACTGAAGCTTTCTTT
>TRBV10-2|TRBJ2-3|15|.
CASSDVGGSTDTQYF
TGCGCCAGCAGTGACGTAGGAGGGAGCACAGATACGCAGTATTTT
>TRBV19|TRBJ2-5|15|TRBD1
CASSKLWTGQETQYF
TGTGCCAGTAGTAAGCTCTGGACAGGCCAAGAGACCCAGTACTTC
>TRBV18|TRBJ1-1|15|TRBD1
CASSPGQGENTEAFF
TGTGCCAGCTCACCCGGACAGGGGGAGAACACTGAAGCTTTCTTT
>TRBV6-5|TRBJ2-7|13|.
CASSYLAGYEQYF
TGTGCCAGCAGTTACTTAGCCGGATACGAGCAGTACTTC
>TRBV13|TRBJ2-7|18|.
CASSLVRGVDFISYEQYF
TGTGCCAGCAGCTTAGTTCGGGGAGTTGATTTCATCTCCTACGAGCAGTACTTC